The 5 T cell receptor beta chains presented below share a single source sample, sequenced in a study of shared T cell receptors in the human thymus. Clones were sequenced by immunoSEQ multiplex PCR, and TCRdb holds only the in-frame ones, with some missing. The top ten hold less than 0.015% of the sample, which has over 450,000 clones, more than 75% seen once. These data were also reused for a study on human thymus T cells.

The specimen was thymocytes. These receptor sequences come from a boy in the first two years of life with a congenital heart defect.

The rearrangement joins TRBV9 to TRBJ2-7; 11 nucleotides align to TRBD1. This CDR3 spans 16 amino acids. The V gene end was trimmed by 3 bases and the J gene end by 3 bases; junction bases not matched to a gene: 8. The germline CDR1 and CDR2 sequences are SGDLS and YYNGEE. In DNA form, the CDR3 reads TGTGCCAGCAGCGAGACCGGGGACAGGGGGGACTACGAGCAGTACTTC. Its translation: CASSETGDRGDYEQYF.

This rearrangement joins TRBV30 to TRBJ1-1; D is unclear. Germline V gene lookup returns CDR1 GTSNPN and CDR2 SVGIG (reference sequence). The CDR3 extends over 11 amino acids. Trimming shortened V by 1 base and J by 5 bases, and 5 bases separated the two germline ends. The CDR3 is CAWSDRTEAFF. The CDR3 DNA sequence: TGTGCCTGGAGTGATCGGACTGAAGCTTTCTTT. The whole variable domain, remainder taken from reference TRBV30 and TRBJ1-1, is SQTIHQWPATLVQPVGSPLSLECTVEGTSNPNLYWYRQAAGRGLQLLFYSVGIGQISSEVPQNLSASRPQDRQFILSSKKLLLSDSGFYLCAWSDRTEAFFGQGTRLTVV.

The V and J genes are TRBV4-3 and TRBJ2-1; 7 nucleotides agree with TRBD1. V was clipped by 3 bases and J by 0 bases; unmatched bases: 8. The CDR3 length is 17 residues. The germline V gene has CDR1 LGHNA and CDR2 YSLEER. In DNA form, the CDR3 reads TGCGCCAGCAGCCATAGGGGACAGCCGTACTCCTACAATGAGCAGTTCTTC. Its protein is CASSHRGQPYSYNEQFF.

The CDR3 spells CASSPWGLLVNTEAFF. CDR3 nucleotide sequence: TGTGCCAGCTCACCCTGGGGGCTCTTGGTAAACACTGAAGCTTTCTTT. The chain carries TRBV18 and TRBJ1-1, with D tentatively TRBD1 (6 bases). V was trimmed by 3 bases and J by 2 bases, leaving 16 bases between them. This CDR3 comprises 16 residues. CDR1 and CDR2 from the germline V gene are KGHSH and LQKENI.

The chain carries TRBV5-1 and TRBJ2-1; TRBD2 matches at 12 bases. This CDR3 has 19 residues. Germline V lookup: CDR1 SGHRS, CDR2 YFSETQ. V shed 2 bases and J 0 bases; nucleotides not matched to a gene: 9. CDR3 coding DNA: TGCGCCAGCAGCTTATGGACTAGCGGGATCGGGGGCTCCTACAATGAGCAGTTCTTC. It codes for CASSLWTSGIGGSYNEQFF.